The sample holds many counts of the clone carrying this TCR beta chain. This record belongs to a study of CDR3 diversity in severe acne. MiXCR, run by TCRdb on the PCR reads, gives a single entry per CDR3 protein. This sample has roughly 93,000 distinct CDR3 sequences, with approximately 49% found just once. The V end lost 4 bases, the J end lost 5 bases, and 18 bases lay between the germline ends. Germline V CDR1 and CDR2: SGHRS, YFSETQ. The CDR3 length is 16 residues. The chain couples TRBV5-1 to TRBJ2-2; the D is unclear. The material sequenced was blood. This receptor was obtained from a male donor with severe acne vulgaris. The CDR3 sequence: CASSPQSHPFTGELFF. CDR3 sequence (DNA): TGCGCCAGCAGCCCACAGTCCCATCCCTTTACCGGGGAGCTGTTTTTT.